This TCR beta chain stems from a study of blood T cells in healthy people across ages (dated by TCRdb to the mid-2010s). Regarding the study in general: In model experiments, template switching captured about one uniquely barcoded TCR beta cDNA molecule for every two T cells. Using deep sequencing normalized with unique cDNA molecular identifiers, the study measured how TCR beta repertoire diversity changes with age. Donors were grouped into four age groups: young (average roughly 17 years), middle-aged (over 35), aged (around 60) and long-lived (about 82). To avoid experimental bias, donors of different ages were spread randomly across the sequencing lanes. Two additional independent replicas of 1 million unique cDNA reads from the same blood draw were analyzed for two donors (one aged 18 to 29 and one aged 80 or older).

Per the germline V gene, KGHDR is the CDR1 and SFDVKD is the CDR2. A distance of 11 bases separates the germline ends of V and J, which lose 3 bases and 0 bases respectively. From its cysteine to its phenylalanine, the CDR3 spans 16 amino acids. CDR3 DNA only is kept here, 48 bases in frame from base 1. The library was obtained by 5' RACE. Sequencing took place on an Illumina HiSeq 2500. The second PCR ran for roughly 6 to 11 cycles and used a J-beta primer mix along with a sample-barcoded 5' primer. Each TCR beta cDNA molecule received a unique molecular identifier from a template-switch 5' adaptor carrying 12 random nucleotides. Each sample yielded at least 3 million CDR3-containing paired-end reads. First-strand cDNA synthesis was performed from all RNA using the Mint cDNA synthesis kit, with priming by a TRBC-specific oligonucleotide. Following uracil-DNA glycosylase treatment, all cDNA underwent a first 18-cycle PCR with the universal primers M1SS and BC2_uni_R. The paper's processing steps were these. For normalization, 1 million high-quality reads, each with a distinct molecular identifier, were randomly selected from each sample. Instead of being binned into consensus sequences, reads that shared molecular identifiers were thrown out. MiTCR, set to a Q25 quality threshold and the strictest error-elimination algorithm, was used for CDR3 identification, clonotype clustering and error correction. Lower-bound total TCR beta diversity was estimated with a nonparametric unseen species model using Euler transformation. TCRdb ran its own pipeline on the public reads, namely fastp trimming at Q25 and MiXCR clone calling, and kept in-frame beta chains. A single entry per CDR3 protein holds the most common genes and DNA from its merged rows. These V and J calls originate from TCRdb's pipeline instead of the authors' own analysis. Counted in this sample were about 640,000 distinct CDR3 sequences; roughly 58% of them appeared once. Around 37% of the sample belongs to the ten largest clones.

Results and caveats for the whole study, not just this receptor: Bulk unsorted PBMC profiling prevented conclusive comparison of naive and antigen-experienced compartments. Total diversity estimates from one million sequenced T cells were considered lower bounds and underestimates. Because the CMV infection status of the donors was unknown, age-related changes in expanded clonotypes may potentially have been confounded. Compared with the aged group, the long-lived group had more naive CD4+ T cells, fewer expanded clones and increased TCR diversity, a pattern suggesting age selection. There was a strong correlation between observed TCR beta diversity and the percentage of naive T cells measured by flow cytometry. As age increased, observed TCR beta diversity per million T cells dropped in a roughly linear way, and a significant reduction was already evident by age 40.

Systemically healthy Caucasian individuals from Russia, some 38 in total and aged about 6 to 100 years, were included as donors. Approximately 9.3 milliliters of peripheral blood were collected from each donor into EDTA-treated Vacutainer tubes. Ficoll-Paque density-gradient centrifugation was used to isolate PBMCs, with at least 7 million per sample. Trizol reagent was used to extract total RNA from the PBMCs, yielding at least 6 micrograms per sample. For every donor, flow cytometry on a PBMC aliquot measured the percentage of naive CD45RAhigh/CD27high T cells. As regards this clonotype: Its binding antigen is unknown. No much larger clonotype is one base removed from it; base qualities were not supplied.

The sequence was collected from a man aged 60 to 69 in good health. The sequence joins TRBV24-1 to TRBJ2-1, with no D gene named confidently. The specimen sequenced was blood. The base sequence is TGTGCCACCAGTGATAACATAAAGAGCTCCTACAATGAGCAGTTCTTC. Its coded protein is CATSDNIKSSYNEQFF.